A single sample is the source of the 9 T cell receptor beta chains below, sequenced in a study of tissue T cells after allogeneic stem cell transplantation. Profiled with immunoSEQ multiplex PCR; TCRdb holds only in-frame clones, not every one. The repertoire holds around 8,700 clones, 40% to 50% seen once, with approximately 1.5% in the top ten. Time point meaning: mouse harvest day 7 after allogeneic transplant. Tail vein injection delivered 10^7 T-cell-depleted bone marrow cells and 10^6 splenic CD5+ T cells. The sequencing sample was made of skin. The source is a female BALB/c mouse given C57BL/6 T cells with graft-versus-host disease after an allogeneic hematopoietic cell transplant.

Note on this clone: Gene names refer to mouse genes. The read gets to within 1 residue of the CDR3 end, and the germline J gene fills in the rest. V usage is TRBV26 and J usage is TRBJ2-2; TRBD2 aligns across 7 bases. This CDR3 has 14 amino acids. Germline CDR1 and CDR2: KGHPV and FQNQEV (reference sequence). With V trimmed by 2 bases and J by 5 bases, 2 bases remained unmatched. The CDR3 is CASSLTGVTGQLYF. The CDR3 DNA, read in part, is TGTGCCAGCAGTCTGACTGGGGTGACCGGGCAGCTCTAC. Complete variable domain (other parts from reference TRBV26 and TRBJ2-2): NSKVIQTPRYLVKGQGQKAKMRCIPEKGHPVVFWYQQNKNNEFKFLINFQNQEVLQQIDMTEKRFSAECPSNSPCSLEIQSSEAGDSALYLCASSLTGVTGQLYFGEGSKLTVL.

On this clone: Each gene name is a mouse one. The read terminates 1 residue before the CDR3 end, so the remaining end is supplied by the germline J gene. The chain combines TRBV21 with TRBJ2-1; 8 nucleotides match TRBD2. TRBV21 is annotated as an ORF whose role is uncertain. The CDR3 has 16 residues. The ends lost 3 bases at V and 2 bases at J; junction bases unmatched: 6. CDR3 sequence reads: CASSHPDWVDYAEQFF. CDR3 DNA, as far as it was read: TGTGCTAGCAGTCACCCGGACTGGGTGGACTATGCTGAGCAGTTC.

This clone was detected only once. All gene names here are mouse names. The read is 1 residue too short to cover the CDR3 end, so that end is filled in from the germline J gene. V is TRBV12-2 and J is TRBJ2-5, with TRBD2 identical over 9 bases. The CDR3 loop spans 15 amino acids. Per germline, CDR1 SGHLS and CDR2 HYDKME. V shed 0 bases, J shed 6 bases, and the junction held 6 bases outside the gene matches. The CDR3 sequence: CASSLSLGGGDTQYF. The sequenced CDR3 bases are TGTGCCAGCTCTCTCTCACTGGGGGGAGGGGACACCCAGTAC. Full variable domain (outside the CDR3, taken from reference TRBV12-2 and TRBJ2-5): NSGVVQSPRYIIKGKGERSILKCIPISGHLSVAWYQQTQGQELKFFIQHYDKMERDKGNLPSRFSVQQFDDYHSEMNMSALELEDSAVYFCASSLSLGGGDTQYFGPGTRLLVL.

Remarks on this clone: The genes are named according to mouse. The read ends 1 residue early relative to the CDR3; the germline J gene fills the gap. The chain couples TRBV13-3 to TRBJ1-2; tentative D call: TRBD1 (6 bases). The V end lost 4 bases, the J end lost 4 bases, and 14 bases lay between the germline ends. CDR3 length equals 14 residues. Germline assignment: CDR1 NNHDY and CDR2 SYVADS. The chain's CDR3 is CASSPPGAGSDYTF. The sequenced part of the CDR3 DNA is TGTGCCAGCAGTCCCCCGGGGGCGGGCTCCGACTACACC.

Note on this clone: The gene names given are mouse names. The read halts 1 residue ahead of the CDR3 end, with the missing end drawn from the germline J gene. This rearrangement joins TRBV26 to TRBJ1-1; TRBD1 might be the D (5 bases). Trimming shortened V by 3 bases and J by 3 bases, and 11 bases separated the two germline ends. Germline CDR1 is KGHPV and CDR2 is FQNQEV (reference sequence). This CDR3 region has 14 residues. The sequenced part of the CDR3 DNA is TGTGCCAGCAGTCTTCGGGAAGGGGACACAGAAGTCTTC. Protein product: CASSLREGDTEVF. The CDR3, in full, reads CASSLREGDTEVFF.

About this clone: The genes and germline here are from mouse. CDR3 region: CASSTGTGGYEQYF. CDR3 DNA, as far as it was read: TGTGCCAGCAGCACCGGGACTGGGGGCTATGAACAGTAC. The chain has TRBV4 and TRBJ2-7, with 11 bases matching TRBD2. With the read ending 1 residue before the CDR3 end, the germline J gene is used to fill in that end. Germline-derived CDR1 and CDR2 are LGHDT and YNNKQL (reference sequence). This CDR3 is built from 14 residues. V trimming: 5 bases; J trimming: 3 bases; junction bases outside the gene matches: 3.

This clone has a handful of counts. Genes here carry mouse names. The read terminates 1 residue ahead of where the CDR3 ends, so the germline J gene completes it. The chain recombines TRBV26 with TRBJ1-1; TRBD1 agrees at 7 bases. V lost 2 bases, J lost 0 bases, and 0 bases stayed unmatched. Germline V lookup: CDR1 KGHPV, CDR2 FQNQEV (reference sequence). The length of the CDR3 is 14 residues. This chain's CDR3 is CASSLGTANTEVFF. The sequenced part of the CDR3 DNA is TGTGCCAGCAGTCTGGGGACAGCAAACACAGAAGTCTTC. The entire variable domain, with the rest obtained from reference TRBV26 and TRBJ1-1, is as follows: NSKVIQTPRYLVKGQGQKAKMRCIPEKGHPVVFWYQQNKNNEFKFLINFQNQEVLQQIDMTEKRFSAECPSNSPCSLEIQSSEAGDSALYLCASSLGTANTEVFFGKGTRLTVV.

Comments on this clone: Mouse gene names and germline throughout. The read stops 1 residue short of the end of the CDR3; the missing end is completed from the germline J gene. The J gene is TRBJ2-4, the V gene TRBV4; D is unresolved. Germline V gene sequence: CDR1 LGHDT, CDR2 YNNKQL (reference sequence). This CDR3 has 11 residues. Trimming left V 5 bases short and J 2 bases short, with 2 bases between. CDR3 protein: CASSPQNTLYF. The DNA read from the CDR3 is TGTGCCAGCAGCCCTCAAAACACCTTGTAC. Variable domain in full (rest from reference TRBV4 and TRBJ2-4): ETAVFQTPNYHVTQVGNEVSFNCKQTLGHDTMYWYKQDSKKLLKIMFSYNNKQLIVNETVPRRFSPQSSDKAHLNLRIKSVEPEDSAVYLCASSPQNTLYFGAGTRLSVL.

To note about this clone: Gene names refer to mouse genes. The CDR3 extends 1 residue past the end of the read, so its final part is completed from the germline J gene. The chain employs TRBV31 and TRBJ2-7; 12 nucleotides match TRBD2. CDR1 and CDR2 (germline): GKSSPN, SITVG. The CDR3 is 14 amino acids. With V trimmed by 0 bases and J by 4 bases, 1 base remained unmatched. The CDR3 protein is CAWSLTGGAYEQYF. The sequenced CDR3 bases are TGTGCCTGGAGTCTGACTGGGGGGGCATATGAACAGTAC.